This TCR beta chain was identified in a study of T cells in localized non-small cell lung cancer. Sequencing used immunoSEQ multiplex PCR; TCRdb keeps in-frame clones, though not all of them. The sample holds about 40,000 clones, about 90% seen once. The sample here was peripheral blood, taken before any cancer treatment. The source is a man aged 35 to 69 with stage I lung adenocarcinoma.

The CDR3: CASSFHRGRRLFKSDEQYF. Here the CDR3 DNA reads TGTGCCAGCAGTTTCCACCGGGGGCGACGGCTTTTTAAATCCGACGAGCAGTACTTC. J is TRBJ2-7 and V is TRBV28; D tentatively fits TRBD1 or TRBD2 (6 bases each). Trimming removed 3 bases at V and 5 bases at J, with 29 bases between. CDR3 size: 19 residues. Germline loops: CDR1 MDHEN, CDR2 SYDVKM.